This T cell receptor (beta chain) stems from a study of T cells after yellow fever vaccination. Regarding the study as a whole: It was a weaker secondary response, yet one that peaked faster, at day 5 versus 15. Abundant clonotypes (contaminants from the bulk population) could be present in FACS-sorted repertoires.

CDR1 and CDR2 from the germline V gene are SGHTA and FQGNSA. The CDR3 totals 11 residues. The ends were cut back, 1 base at V and 15 bases at J, with 10 bases in the middle. TCRdb re-analysed the 5' RACE reads in MiXCR, keeping a single row per CDR3 protein. The data contain about 220,000 distinct CDR3 sequences, 3% to 4% of them seen just once; the ten biggest clones take up 3.2%. This clonotype was seen many times. The target antigen is unknown. This specimen was CD4+ T cells sorted from PBMCs, taken 10 days after the yellow fever booster vaccination. The TCR comes from a man aged 18 to 30 who received the YFV17D yellow fever vaccine. V gene TRBV7-2 combines with J gene TRBJ2-1; the D is unclear. The CDR3: CASSLEVAPFF. The CDR3 coding sequence is TGTGCCAGCAGCTTAGAAGTGGCCCCGTTCTTC. Filled out from reference TRBV7-2 and TRBJ2-1, the complete variable domain reads GAGVSQSPSNKVTEKGKDVELRCDPISGHTALYWYRQSLGQGLEFLIYFQGNSAPDKSGLPSDRFSAERTGGSVSTLTIQRTQQEDSAVYLCASSLEVAPFFGPGTRLTVL.